This TCR beta chain was recorded in a study of cytomegalovirus exposure and HLA in healthy donors (dated by TCRdb to 2016 to 2017). General notes on the study: An earlier analysis of approximately 640 of the donors reported roughly 300 Gb of sequence data and 117 million unique TCR beta sequences from some 180 million T cells. An earlier analysis of several hundred of the donors used high-throughput TCR beta sequencing to judge whether each TCR beta V gene segment behaved as functional or pseudogenic. Along with the approximately 700-subject first cohort, a separate validation cohort of over a hundred different subjects was used. Class I and class II HLA loci were covered by the typing at four-digit resolution. Using immunosequencing, the study profiled T cell repertoires from around 670 subjects and related those repertoires to cytomegalovirus serostatus. The later analysis used no new phenotypic data to find candidate immune exposures, relying instead on TCR beta sequences and their occurrence across donors. The study aimed to test whether signatures of past pathogen exposure could be identified by cataloging public T cell receptors. All discovery cohort repertoires had been generated on a single sequencing platform. An early release that covered about 600 HLA-typed donors contained around 330 gigabases of sequencing data and tens of millions of unique TCR sequences. To study patterns of TCR occurrence, a later analysis re-analyzed previously published TCR beta repertoires from more than 550 donors and added high-resolution HLA genotyping. Donor age, sex, ethnicity and CMV serostatus were compiled alongside the repertoire data. Roughly five DR-DQ haplotypes were treated as single units for association and clustering because of strong linkage in the cohort. Among the roughly 380 genotyped donors, more than 70% belonged to the genetic ancestry cluster associated with self-reported Caucasian donors. High-throughput TCR immunosequencing, statistical association of individual TCRs with disease status, and machine learning were combined to predict cytomegalovirus infection status. A later genetic analysis used genome-wide SNP genotypes for about 60% of the roughly 700 donors, treating that subset as a discovery cohort. Among roughly 400 genotyped donors of the cohort, an average of approximately 200,000 unique TCR beta nucleotide sequences was sequenced per donor, of which 15% to 20% were non-productive. Typing coverage varied by locus: roughly 629-630 donors for A, B, C, DRB1 and DQB1; roughly 500 for DQA1; more than 600 for DPA1; 450 to 480 for DPB1. Broad study findings and their caveats: In a later analysis, several top co-occurrence clusters were reported to appear linked to parvovirus B19, influenza, CMV and Epstein-Barr virus. In an earlier analysis of some 550 of the donors, most TCR beta V segments were observed in productive rearrangements about 90% or about 30% of the time, broadly matching IMGT annotations. In vitro tests confirmed that three of the cytomegalovirus-associated TCR beta chains recognize cytomegalovirus antigens. CMV serostatus was the only immune exposure information available for the cohort. Some IMGT-functional V segments, including TRBV6-2 and TRBV6-3, could not be distinguished by the 87-base-pair reads and were therefore excluded. Only TCR beta chains were sequenced in this cohort, and the absence of alpha or paired-chain data limited detectable features. Specific HLA alleles were associated with 15,000 to 20,000 TCR beta sequences at a false discovery rate of 0.05 in a later analysis. Linkage disequilibrium might explain the correlated functional status among segregating V segments, but an unknown experimental factor could not be excluded. Compared with equally common non-associated chains, HLA-associated TCR beta chains in a later analysis were more clonally expanded and had lower generation probabilities. In a later analysis, TCR association rates were found to vary across HLA loci, with the most associated TCRs seen for DRB1 alleles and the fewest for HLA-C alleles. HLA typing was unavailable for some donors at each locus, so association tests used only the typed subset. According to the authors, the approach could potentially be generalized to other disease states and immunological phenotypes. Presence/absence analyses assumed roughly uniform sequencing depth across donors, an assumption that may not hold. In a later analysis, most CMV-associated TCR beta chains were found to appear HLA-restricted, with HLA associations seemingly driven largely by CMV exposure. Most TCR sequences were observed very rarely across donors, whereas some public TCRs were present in many individuals. An association between a missense DCLRE1C variant and V-gene and J-gene trimming of TCR beta chains was found in a later genetic analysis and replicated in an independent cohort. A further reported finding was that TCR beta sequences accurately predicted the HLA-A and HLA-B alleles for most subjects in the first cohort. The classifier was reported to diagnose cytomegalovirus status with high specificity and sensitivity in both the original cohort and the validation cohort. The sequencing pipeline was judged likely to have produced a cluster of highly shared sequence variants as a technical artifact. The study listed 150 to 200 TCR beta chains as associated with cytomegalovirus. Assigning TCR associations to individual alleles was difficult when HLA alleles, especially DR and DQ, strongly co-occurred. Roughly 17 rarely observed V segments, including chromosome 9 orphons, were excluded from the earlier analysis of some 590 of the donors because counts were too low. In a later genetic analysis, fewer N-insertions in productive TCRs were reported among donors in an Asian-associated ancestry cluster than the roughly 700-donor mean.

CDR1 and CDR2 (LNHDA, SQIVND) derive from the germline V gene (reference sequence). The CDR3 holds 14 amino acids from the cysteine to the phenylalanine. Only the CDR3 part of the read is kept: 42 bases, read in frame from the first base. For this chain, trimming is 6 bases at the V end and 1 base at the J end, and the number of junction bases without a gene match is 3. In total, over 600 healthy bone marrow donors made up the cohort. All cohort members were sampled while nominally healthy, although unrecorded immune exposures were likely present. Of the 610 or so cohort members, around 280 had positive CMV serostatus and approximately 400 had negative CMV serostatus, and CMV serostatus was not recorded for the donor. Every donor gave a peripheral blood sample, and the peripheral blood mononuclear cells from that sample were used for TCR beta sequencing. The Qiagen DNeasy Blood Extraction Kit was used to extract genomic DNA from the blood cell samples.

As for this clone: What antigen it recognizes has not been identified. The input lacks base qualities; no much larger clone sits a single base away.

Receptors were amplified or captured by the immunoSEQ multiplex PCR assay. For the multiplex PCR, a mixture combining 60 forward primers for TCR Vbeta segments and 13 reverse primers for TCR Jbeta segments was used. The CDR3 region of rearranged TCR beta genes was amplified from genomic DNA with a multiplex PCR assay. On the Illumina HiSeq System, the amplified TCR beta libraries were sequenced as 87-base-pair reads. Per the source publication's procedure: Across the 600 to 700 repertoires, a later analysis counted 80 million or so unique TCR beta chains, approximately 10 million of which were shared by at least two donors. Raw reads were error-corrected and collapsed into unique sequences by a nearest-neighbor algorithm in which closely related sequences were merged to remove PCR and sequencing errors. CDR3 sequences were aligned to IMGT reference sequences to assign V, D and J gene segments. For a sequence to be retained, at least a six-nucleotide match to both a V gene segment and a J gene segment was required. A rearrangement was called productive if the CDR3 had no stop codons and remained in frame with V and J, and every other rearrangement was called non-productive. Following IMGT convention, CDR3 was defined as the stretch from the second conserved V-encoded cysteine up to the conserved J-encoded phenylalanine. Sequences without an unambiguous match to a single V gene segment were excluded from the earlier analysis of 450 to 750 of the donors. In an earlier analysis of approximately 590 of the donors, V segments were called functional above 56.7% productive rearrangements and were called segregating when the between-donor standard deviation exceeded 5%. A statistical classification framework was built to diagnose cytomegalovirus status from the catalog of TCR beta chain sequences. In a later analysis, V and J genes were assigned by comparing TCR nucleotide sequences against IMGT/GENE-DB human TR gene sequences. In a later analysis, CDR3 sequences and most-parsimonious VDJ recombination scenarios were assigned using the TCRdist pipeline. In a later analysis, each TCR beta chain was defined by its CDR3 amino acid sequence together with its V-gene family, and reads lacking a unique V-gene family were excluded. In a later analysis, a few hundred highly shared, low-generation-probability nucleotide sequences were removed to address suspected cross-contamination and a sequencing artifact. For each public chain, a later analysis derived a clonal expansion index from normalized ranks of inferred template counts within each repertoire. In a later analysis, generation probabilities were computed using a VDJ recombination model fitted to out-of-frame rearrangements, and the results were checked against IGoR. Hypergeometric tests were used in a later analysis to score TCR-TCR, TCR-HLA and TCR-CMV co-occurrence, with a repertoire-size bias correction applied to the TCR pairs. To estimate false discovery rates, a later analysis permuted the HLA or CMV assignments 20 times. In a later analysis, co-occurring TCRs were grouped using DBSCAN, with TCRdist sequence similarity added in when clustering inside HLA-allele-positive subsets. Repertoires with fewer than 30,000 or more than 120,000 public chains were left out of co-occurrence clustering, as were about 5 repertoires with anomalous nucleotide sharing. Drawn from immuneACCESS, this table holds only the in-frame rearrangements with V and J called that TCRdb kept. Clones are partly lost; checked studies trace under half to an unresolved V gene and leave the rest unexplained. The DNA was the basis for D and trimming; V, J and clone size are from that table. Present in this sample are around 150,000 clones, roughly 78% of which were seen just once. About 4.9% of the sample is held by the ten biggest clonotypes.

What was sequenced was PBMCs. The receptor's source is a man younger than 45 in good health. This receptor chain uses TRBV19 and TRBJ2-7, and TRBD2 matches 10 of the central bases. The sequenced DNA is TGTGCCAGTAGCCTTAGCGGGAGGTCCTACGAGCAGTACTTC. It encodes CASSLSGRSYEQYF.